This T cell receptor (beta chain) was recorded in a study of T cells in localized non-small cell lung cancer. General study results and limits: Adjacent lung had a median roughly 53 of the 100 largest tumor clones. Analysis by sequencing included only one tumor region, so heterogeneity remains possible.

Germline V gene sequence: CDR1 SGHNT, CDR2 YENEEA. Trimming pared 5 bases from V and 12 bases from J, leaving 17 bases between. This CDR3 contains 14 residues. The table came from immunoSEQ multiplex PCR; TCRdb's copy has only in-frame clones and leaves some out. Among a few thousand clones, 25% were seen once, and the ten largest hold 6% to 9%. This clone was seen only a few times. The antigen remains unidentified. V gene TRBV11-3 combines with J gene TRBJ1-6; D may be TRBD1 (5 bases). This clonotype originated in a woman aged 40 to 75 with stage I lung adenocarcinoma. Material: lung tumor tissue, obtained before any cancer treatment. Written as DNA, the CDR3 is TGTGCCAGCAGCCCTCCGACAGTAAGCGGACCCCTCCACTTT. It specifies CASSPPTVSGPLHF.